One sample yielded the 5 T cell receptor beta chains listed below, sequenced in a study of human thymus T cells (TCRdb year 2020). Library prep was done by the immunoSEQ multiplex PCR assay. TCRdb provides this immuneACCESS table in a form limited to in-frame rearrangements. Some clones are lacking; in checked studies, under half of them reflect an unresolved V gene, and why the rest are absent is not known. Counted in this sample were roughly 60,000 clones; roughly 94% of them appeared once. Of the sample, around 5.9% is held by the ten largest clones. The source material was blood. These TCRs come from a boy younger than two with a congenital heart defect but otherwise immunologically healthy.

The rearrangement uses TRBV7-2 and TRBJ2-7, with no clear D. Trimming pared 2 bases from V and 1 base from J, leaving 9 bases between. Germline CDR1 SGHTA, CDR2 FQGNSA. The CDR3 totals 14 residues. CDR3 in DNA: TGTGCCAGCAGCTTAATGTGGGGATCCTACGAGCAGTACTTC. It codes for CASSLMWGSYEQYF.

The rearrangement joins TRBV18 to TRBJ2-1, with TRBD1 as a possible D gene (6 bases). V was pared by 2 bases and J by 7 bases, with 12 bases between. This CDR3 has 14 residues. CDR1 and CDR2 (germline): KGHSH, LQKENI. CDR3 nucleotides: TGTGCCAGCTCACCAGTACAGGGCCTGAATGAGCAGTTCTTC. It translates to CASSPVQGLNEQFF.

Here the CDR3 DNA reads TGTGCCAGCAGCGACGTCGGACTAGCGGGGATGCAGTTCTTC. This codes for CASSDVGLAGMQFF. The genes are TRBV2 and TRBJ2-1, with 12 bases aligning to TRBD2. Germline V lookup: CDR1 SNHLY, CDR2 FYNNEI. Trimming at V came to 6 bases and at J to 12 bases, leaving 9 bases not matched to a gene. The CDR3 has 14 amino acids.

This clone was counted once. The chain combines TRBV5-1 with TRBJ2-1; a possible D gene is TRBD2 (6 bases). The V and J ends lost 0 bases and 7 bases respectively, with 11 bases between them. Per germline, CDR1 SGHRS and CDR2 YFSETQ. The CDR3 covers 14 residues. CDR3 coding DNA: TGCGCCAGCAGCTTGGGCGGGATAATAAATGAGCAGTTCTTC. Translation: CASSLGGIINEQFF.

The chain recombines TRBV5-1 with TRBJ2-5; a weak D match, TRBD1 (6 bases). Trimming took 0 bases from V and 6 from J, leaving 15 bases between them. The germline CDR1 and CDR2 sequences are SGHRS and YFSETQ. The CDR3 contains 15 residues. The CDR3 reads CASSLGQTRGQTQYF. CDR3 nucleotide sequence: TGCGCCAGCAGCTTGGGACAAACCAGGGGTCAGACCCAGTACTTC.